Listed below are T cell receptor beta chains from one sample, sequenced in a study of T-cell reconstitution after alpha-beta-depleted transplantation in children. Using its own MiXCR run on the PCR reads, TCRdb lists one record per CDR3 protein. The sample lists hundreds of thousands of distinct CDR3 sequences; around 15% were seen once. The source was PBMCs, mostly from graft donor cells, collected 360 days after TCRalphabeta/CD19-depleted stem cell transplant. These receptors were taken from a boy younger than two who had a stem cell transplant for Wiskott-Aldrich syndrome, so the T cells may come from the graft donor. CDR3s include the opening cysteine and the closing phenylalanine or tryptophan. The D gene is left open where the match is weak. Size values are once, few and many counts, or a class for expanded clones, and some rows have none.

d_call,cdr3_length,v_call,clone_size,j_call,cdr3_aa,cdr3_nt
-,17,TRBV6-1,few,TRBJ2-4,CASSPRTGLLAKNIQYF,TGTGCCAGCAGTCCCCGAACCGGACTCTTAGCCAAAAACATTCAGTACTTC
TRBD2,14,TRBV7-2,-,TRBJ2-1,CASSLVAGGYEQFF,TGTGCCAGCAGCTTAGTAGCGGGAGGGTATGAGCAGTTCTTC
-,15,TRBV11-2,many,TRBJ2-7,CASSLSRGSGNEQYF,TGTGCCAGCAGCTTGAGTCGGGGGTCAGGGAACGAGCAGTACTTC
TRBD1,14,TRBV5-4,-,TRBJ2-5,CASSSPGTGETQYF,TGTGCCAGCAGCTCCCCCGGGACAGGGGAGACCCAGTACTTC
-,14,TRBV5-1,-,TRBJ2-7,CASSLVWGFDEQYF,TGCGCCAGCAGCTTGGTTTGGGGGTTCGACGAGCAGTACTTC
-,14,TRBV12-3/TRBV12-4,-,TRBJ1-2,CASSSIGSRYGYTF,TGTGCCAGCAGTTCCATCGGGTCTCGCTATGGCTACACCTTC
-,13,TRBV2,-,TRBJ1-4,CASRQGLNEKLFF,TGTGCCAGCAGACAGGGACTTAATGAAAAACTGTTTTTT
-,16,TRBV28,-,TRBJ2-3,CASSWRPGKGTDTQYF,TGTGCCAGCAGTTGGAGACCAGGGAAGGGCACAGATACGCAGTATTTT
TRBD2,16,TRBV5-1,-,TRBJ2-5,CASSFKLAGGRETQYF,TGCGCCAGCAGCTTCAAACTAGCGGGGGGGAGAGAGACCCAGTACTTC
TRBD2,18,TRBV10-2,few,TRBJ2-7,CASSDWGTRSFLRRGQYF,TGCGCCAGCAGCGATTGGGGGACTAGATCTTTCCTCCGACGTGGGCAGTACTTC
TRBD1,14,TRBV6-1,-,TRBJ1-2,CASSADRASYGYTF,TGTGCCAGCAGTGCGGACAGGGCTTCGTATGGCTACACCTTC
TRBD2,16,TRBV4-1,few,TRBJ2-3,CASSHLISGGTDTQYF,TGCGCCAGCAGCCATTTAATTAGCGGGGGCACAGATACGCAGTATTTT
-,14,TRBV12-3/TRBV12-4,-,TRBJ2-4,CASKRHGRENIQYF,TGTGCCAGCAAAAGACATGGGCGGGAAAACATTCAGTACTTC
-,11,TRBV6-5,many,TRBJ2-7,CASSFLYEQYF,TGTGCCAGCAGTTTCCTTTACGAGCAGTACTTC
TRBD2,16,TRBV12-3/TRBV12-4,few,TRBJ2-7,CASSWGRSGRSYEQYF,TGTGCCAGCAGCTGGGGGAGGAGCGGGAGGTCTTACGAGCAGTACTTC
TRBD2,15,TRBV6-5,-,TRBJ2-1,CASSLAGGAQTGQFF,TGTGCCAGCAGTTTAGCGGGGGGGGCCCAAACAGGGCAGTTCTTC
TRBD2,18,TRBV5-1,-,TRBJ2-2,CASSFVGSGGTYTGELFF,TGCGCCAGCAGCTTCGTGGGTAGCGGGGGGACCTACACCGGGGAGCTGTTTTTT
-,14,TRBV15,-,TRBJ2-3,CATSVPRRTDTQYF,TGTGCCACCAGCGTCCCTAGGCGGACAGATACGCAGTATTTT
-,14,TRBV5-1,few,TRBJ2-5,CASSFSRNQETQYF,TGCGCCAGCAGCTTTTCGCGGAACCAAGAGACCCAGTACTTC
TRBD1,16,TRBV4-1,few,TRBJ2-7,CASRRTGTGASYEQYF,TGCGCCAGCAGACGAACCGGGACAGGTGCCTCCTACGAGCAGTACTTC
-,13,TRBV12-3/TRBV12-4,-,TRBJ2-2,CSSKGSNTGELFF,TGTTCCAGCAAGGGGTCGAACACCGGGGAGCTGTTTTTT
-,14,TRBV20-1,few,TRBJ1-6,CSARLRLPNSPLHF,TGCAGTGCTAGACTGAGGCTCCCGAATTCACCCCTCCACTTT
-,13,TRBV10-3,-,TRBJ2-7,CAIASQAFYEQYF,TGTGCCATCGCATCCCAAGCCTTTTACGAGCAGTACTTC
-,16,TRBV5-1,few,TRBJ2-1,CASSLGPTQGGNEQFF,TGCGCCAGCAGCTTGGGACCCACCCAGGGAGGCAATGAGCAGTTCTTC
-,13,TRBV20-1,many,TRBJ2-5,CSAPRQYQETQYF,TGCAGTGCTCCCCGACAGTACCAAGAGACCCAGTACTTC
-,15,TRBV15,-,TRBJ1-5,CATSRDPGTHQPQHF,TGTGCCACCAGCAGAGATCCAGGGACCCATCAGCCCCAGCATTTT
TRBD1,16,TRBV18,-,TRBJ2-3,CASSATGGIVTDTQYF,TGTGCCAGCTCTGCGACAGGGGGCATAGTCACAGATACGCAGTATTTT
-,17,TRBV28,few,TRBJ1-3,CASSFRTGNQRRNTIYF,TGTGCCAGCAGTTTTAGAACCGGGAACCAGAGGCGAAACACCATATATTTT
TRBD1,14,TRBV27,many,TRBJ1-1,CASRRQGWNTEAFF,TGTGCCAGCAGAAGACAGGGTTGGAACACTGAAGCTTTCTTT
TRBD1,15,TRBV7-9,-,TRBJ1-2,CASSSGTGGPYGYTF,TGTGCCAGCAGCTCCGGGACAGGGGGTCCCTATGGCTACACCTTC
-,13,TRBV12-3/TRBV12-4,-,TRBJ2-7,CASSLRLSQEQYF,TGTGCCAGCAGTTTAAGACTCTCCCAGGAGCAGTACTTC
TRBD2,15,TRBV29-1,-,TRBJ2-1,CSVKKWTSGRNEQFF,TGCAGCGTCAAGAAGTGGACTAGCGGGAGGAATGAGCAGTTCTTC
TRBD2,15,TRBV15,medium-sized,TRBJ2-2,CATSGREGNTGELFF,TGTGCCACCAGCGGCAGGGAGGGGAACACCGGGGAGCTGTTTTTT
TRBD2,16,TRBV5-1,few,TRBJ2-3,CASRLISGSEGDTQYF,TGCGCCAGCAGGCTGATTAGCGGGAGCGAGGGAGATACGCAGTATTTT
-,16,TRBV7-9,few,TRBJ2-6,CASSLDVFSGANVLTF,TGTGCCAGCAGCTTAGACGTGTTCTCTGGGGCCAACGTCCTGACTTTC
-,14,TRBV11-3,few,TRBJ2-2,CASSFLGYTGELFF,TGTGCCAGCAGCTTCTTAGGTTACACCGGGGAGCTGTTTTTT
-,12,TRBV10-1,-,TRBJ2-2,CASTGYTGELFF,TGCGCCAGCACCGGTTACACCGGGGAGCTGTTTTTT
-,15,TRBV2,-,TRBJ2-4,CASSVYRRAKNIQYF,TGTGCCAGCAGTGTCTACCGTCGAGCCAAAAACATTCAGTACTTC
-,13,TRBV18,-,TRBJ2-7,CASSPVHPYEQYF,TGTGCCAGCTCACCGGTGCATCCCTACGAGCAGTACTTC
TRBD1,16,TRBV6-8,few,TRBJ2-2,CASSYTGQVNTGELFF,TGTGCCAGCAGTTACACTGGACAGGTTAACACCGGGGAGCTGTTTTTT
TRBD2,16,TRBV6-5,-,TRBJ2-5,CASSYPSGRALETQYF,TGTGCCAGCAGTTACCCTAGCGGGAGGGCCCTAGAGACCCAGTACTTC
TRBD1,13,TRBV5-1,many,TRBJ2-7,CASSWGQSYEQYF,TGTGCCAGCAGTTGGGGACAGAGTTACGAGCAGTACTTC
TRBD2,16,TRBV20-1,few,TRBJ2-3,CSARTGTSAVADTQYF,TGCAGTGCTAGGACCGGGACTAGTGCTGTGGCAGATACGCAGTATTTT
TRBD1,17,TRBV3-1,few,TRBJ1-1,CASSQDSSGGRNTEAFF,TGTGCCAGCAGCCAAGATTCGTCAGGGGGGAGGAACACTGAAGCTTTCTTT
-,16,TRBV7-8,-,TRBJ2-6,CASSLSGRSGANVLTF,TGTGCCAGCAGCTTATCAGGAAGATCTGGGGCCAACGTCCTGACTTTC
-,15,TRBV7-9,few,TRBJ2-2,CASSLGGAVTGELFF,TGTGCCAGCAGCTTAGGAGGGGCGGTCACCGGGGAGCTGTTTTTT
-,13,TRBV2,few,TRBJ2-5,CASFRAFLETQYF,TGTGCCAGCTTTAGGGCCTTTCTGGAGACCCAGTACTTC
-,16,TRBV6-5,few,TRBJ2-1,CASSYRGIPRINEQFF,TGTGCCAGCAGTTACCGCGGAATACCTAGGATCAATGAGCAGTTCTTC
-,15,TRBV20-1,-,TRBJ1-3,CSARSPGQYGYTIYF,TGCAGTGCTAGATCGCCCGGACAGTATGGATACACCATATATTTT
-,16,TRBV21-1,few,TRBJ2-3,CASSFPSGGDTDTQYF,TGTGCCAGCAGTTTTCCTAGCGGGGGGGACACAGATACGCAGTATTTT
-,13,TRBV9,many,TRBJ2-3,CASSVRMTDTQYF,TGTGCCAGCAGCGTTCGGATGACAGATACGCAGTATTTT
-,13,TRBV12-3/TRBV12-4,many,TRBJ2-2,CASSFGQAGELFF,TGTGCCAGCAGTTTTGGTCAGGCCGGGGAGCTGTTTTTT
TRBD1,16,TRBV24-1,few,TRBJ2-1,CATSDPTGTGSNEQFF,TGTGCCACCAGTGACCCTACCGGGACAGGGAGCAATGAGCAGTTCTTC
TRBD1,15,TRBV7-9,-,TRBJ2-7,CASSPSDRSAYEQYF,TGTGCCAGCAGCCCATCGGACAGGTCTGCCTACGAGCAGTACTTC
TRBD2,15,TRBV10-3,few,TRBJ2-3,CAIRRLAGVSDTQYF,TGTGCCATCCGTCGACTAGCGGGAGTTTCAGATACGCAGTATTTT
TRBD2,16,TRBV5-6,-,TRBJ2-1,CASSSLAGVWYNEQFF,TGTGCCAGCAGCTCTCTAGCGGGAGTATGGTACAATGAGCAGTTCTTC
-,15,TRBV7-9,few,TRBJ2-3,CASSLLGGGTDTQYF,TGTGCCAGCAGCTTACTAGGGGGAGGTACAGATACGCAGTATTTT
-,13,TRBV5-1,-,TRBJ2-5,CASSVYREETQYF,TGCGCCAGCAGCGTGTACAGGGAAGAGACCCAGTACTTC
-,15,TRBV7-2,many,TRBJ2-7,CASSLGRTTSYEQYF,TGTGCCAGCAGCTTAGGACGGACTACCTCCTACGAGCAGTACTTC
-,18,TRBV7-2,few,TRBJ2-1,CASSLASAEVTPLNEQFF,TGTGCCAGCAGCTTAGCTTCAGCCGAGGTAACCCCCCTCAATGAGCAGTTCTTC